This passage covers 9 T cell receptor beta chains from one sample sequenced in a study of blood T cell repertoires in COVID-19. The table came from immunoSEQ multiplex PCR; TCRdb's copy has only in-frame clones and leaves some out. This sample has around 200,000 clones; 70% to 90% occur once, and the top ten carry around 1.3%. Material: PBMCs or T cells enriched from blood (not recorded which). These receptor sequences come from a man aged 25 to 40 who had recovered from COVID-19.

The chain uses TRBV27 and TRBJ2-5, with 7 bases fitting TRBD1. This CDR3 is built from 15 residues. The ends lost 5 bases at V and 5 bases at J; junction bases unmatched: 11. Germline loops: CDR1 MNHEY, CDR2 SMNVEV (reference sequence). The CDR3 region has the DNA TGTGCCAGCAGTGATGACAGGGATGGAGTGGAGACCCAGTACTTC. Amino acids: CASSDDRDGVETQYF.

The chain recombines TRBV3-1 (or the pseudogene TRBV3-2) with TRBJ2-2; tentatively, D is TRBD2 (5 bases). In germline, CDR1 is LGHDT, CDR2 YNNKEL (reference sequence). The CDR3 consists of 14 residues. The V and J ends lost 1 base and 6 bases respectively, with 9 bases between them. Here the CDR3 reads CASSQALAAGELFF. CDR3 coding DNA: TGTGCCAGCAGCCAAGCCCTAGCAGCCGGGGAGCTGTTTTTT.

The CDR3 DNA is TGTGCCAGCAACAACCGTGAGACCCAGTACTTC. This sequence encodes CASNNRETQYF. This rearrangement joins TRBV5-6 to TRBJ2-5; no reliable D call. The CDR3 is 11 residues long. From germline, CDR1 is SGHDT and CDR2 YYEEEE. Trimming took 6 bases from V and 5 from J, leaving 8 bases between them. Combining the CDR3 with reference TRBV5-6 and TRBJ2-5 gives the whole variable domain DAGVTQSPTHLIKTRGQQVTLRCSPKSGHDTVSWYQQALGQGPQFIFQYYEEEERQRGNFPDRFSGHQFPNYSSELNVNALLLGDSALYLCASNNRETQYFGPGTRLLVL.

The genes are TRBV9 and TRBJ1-2; the match to TRBD1 covers 8 bases. The CDR3 extends over 13 amino acids. Trimming removed 4 bases from V and 7 bases from J; junction bases left unmatched: 6. CDR1 SGDLS and CDR2 YYNGEE come from the germline V gene. The CDR3 DNA reads as TGTGCCAGCAGCAAAACAGACAGGGGTGGCTACACCTTC. Its translation is CASSKTDRGGYTF.

The chain recombines TRBV11-2 with TRBJ2-3; 9 bases fit TRBD2. V gave up 2 bases and J gave up 2 bases; unmatched junction bases: 11. Germline V gene sequence: CDR1 SGHAT, CDR2 FQNNGV. The CDR3 is made up of 18 amino acids. The CDR3 region has the DNA TGTGCCAGCAGCTTACTGGCTAGCGGGGACGAAATCACAGATACGCAGTATTTT. Translation: CASSLLASGDEITDTQYF.

This chain uses TRBV4-3 with TRBJ2-1; TRBD1 matches 8 bases. With 5 bases clipped from V and 9 bases from J, the junction kept 9 bases outside the gene matches. In germline, CDR1 is LGHNA, CDR2 YSLEER. This CDR3 has 14 amino acids. The CDR3 coding sequence is TGCGCCAGCAGCGACCGGACAGGGCGGAGTGAGCAGTTCTTC. Residues: CASSDRTGRSEQFF.

This chain uses TRBV29-1 with TRBJ1-2, with a tentative D call TRBD1 (6 bases). The V end was cut by 1 base, the J end by 1 base, with 13 bases between. Germline CDR1 SQVTM, CDR2 ANQGSEA. The CDR3 is 15 residues long. The CDR3 region is CSVEVAAGDNYGYTF. DNA of the CDR3: TGCAGCGTTGAAGTGGCGGCAGGGGATAACTATGGCTACACCTTC.

This sequence joins TRBV13 and TRBJ1-2; D unresolved. The V and J ends lost 1 base and 7 bases respectively, with 10 bases between them. The CDR3 is made up of 13 amino acids. The V gene's germline CDR1 is PRHDT and CDR2 FYEKMQ (reference sequence). The CDR3 DNA reads TGTGCCAGCAGCTTAGTTGGTTTGCGTGGCTACACCTTC. It specifies CASSLVGLRGYTF. Looking up the rest from reference TRBV13 and TRBJ1-2 gives the full variable domain: AAGVIQSPRHLIKEKRETATLKCYPIPRHDTVYWYQQGPGQDPQFLISFYEKMQSDKGSIPDRFSAQQFSDYHSELNMSSLELGDSALYFCASSLVGLRGYTFGSGTRLTVV.

V is TRBV5-4 and J is TRBJ1-2; 10 bases agree with TRBD1. J gave up 4 bases and V 0 bases, and 3 bases lay outside the gene matches. The CDR3 length is 15 residues. Per the germline V gene, CDR1 is SGHNT and CDR2 is YYREEE (reference sequence). CDR3 region: CASSLAGQGTYGYTF. The CDR3 region has the DNA TGTGCCAGCAGCTTGGCGGGACAGGGGACCTATGGCTACACCTTC.